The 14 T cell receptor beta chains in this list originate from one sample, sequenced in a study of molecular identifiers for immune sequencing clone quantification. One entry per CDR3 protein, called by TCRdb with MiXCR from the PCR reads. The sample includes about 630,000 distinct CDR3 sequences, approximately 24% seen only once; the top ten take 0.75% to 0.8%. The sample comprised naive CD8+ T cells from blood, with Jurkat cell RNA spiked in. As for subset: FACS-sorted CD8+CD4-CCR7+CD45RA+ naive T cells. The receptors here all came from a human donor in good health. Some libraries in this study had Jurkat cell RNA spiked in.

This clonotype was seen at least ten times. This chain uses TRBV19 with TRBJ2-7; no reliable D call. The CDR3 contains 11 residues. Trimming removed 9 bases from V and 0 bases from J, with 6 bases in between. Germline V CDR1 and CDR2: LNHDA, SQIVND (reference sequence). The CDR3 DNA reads TGTGCCAGCAGTGACTCCTACGAGCAGTACTTC. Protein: CASSDSYEQYF.

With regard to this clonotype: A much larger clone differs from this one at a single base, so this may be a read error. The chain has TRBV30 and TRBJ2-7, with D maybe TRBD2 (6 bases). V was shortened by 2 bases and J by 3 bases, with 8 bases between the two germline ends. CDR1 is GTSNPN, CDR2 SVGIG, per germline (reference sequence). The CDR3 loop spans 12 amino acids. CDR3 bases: TGTGCCTGGAGTAAGGAGGGCTACGAGCAGTACTTC. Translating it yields CAWSKEGYEQYF.

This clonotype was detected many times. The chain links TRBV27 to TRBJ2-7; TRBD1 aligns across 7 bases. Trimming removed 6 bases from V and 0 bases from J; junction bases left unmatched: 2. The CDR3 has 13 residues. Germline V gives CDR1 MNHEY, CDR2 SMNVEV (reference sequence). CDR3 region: CASSWDSSYEQYF. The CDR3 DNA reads TGTGCCAGCAGCTGGGACAGCTCCTACGAGCAGTACTTC.

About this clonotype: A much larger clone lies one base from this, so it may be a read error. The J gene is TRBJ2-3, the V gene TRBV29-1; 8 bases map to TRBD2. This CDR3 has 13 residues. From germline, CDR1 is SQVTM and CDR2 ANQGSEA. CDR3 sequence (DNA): TGCAGCGTCCGGGAGGGGCTGCCAGATTCGCAGTATTTT. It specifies CSVREGLPDSQYF.

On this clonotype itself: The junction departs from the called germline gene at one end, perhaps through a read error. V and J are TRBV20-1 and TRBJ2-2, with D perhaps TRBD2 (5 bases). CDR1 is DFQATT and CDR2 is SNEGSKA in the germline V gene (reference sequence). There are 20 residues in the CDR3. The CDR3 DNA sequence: TGCAGTGCTAGAGATTCTTTCACAGACGTCCGACCTGCGAACACCGGGGAGCTGCTTTTT. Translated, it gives CSARDSFTDVRPANTGELLF.

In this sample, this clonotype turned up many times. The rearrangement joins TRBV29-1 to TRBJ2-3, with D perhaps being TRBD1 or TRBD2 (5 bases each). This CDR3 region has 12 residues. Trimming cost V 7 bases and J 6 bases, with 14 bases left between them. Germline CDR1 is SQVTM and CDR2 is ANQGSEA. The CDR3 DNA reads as TGCAGCGCCCAAAACGGGGCCGATACGCAGTATTTT. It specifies CSAQNGADTQYF.

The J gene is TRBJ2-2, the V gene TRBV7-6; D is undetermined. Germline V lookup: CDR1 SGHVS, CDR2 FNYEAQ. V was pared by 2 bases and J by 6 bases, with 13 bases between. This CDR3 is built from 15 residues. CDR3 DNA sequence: TGTGCCAGCAGCTTATCTTGGGGTGCTGCCGGGGAGCTGTTTTTT. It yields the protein CASSLSWGAAGELFF.

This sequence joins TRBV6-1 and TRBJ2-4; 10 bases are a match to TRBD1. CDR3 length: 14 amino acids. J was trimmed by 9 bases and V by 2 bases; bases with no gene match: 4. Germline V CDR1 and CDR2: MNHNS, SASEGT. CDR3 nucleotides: TGTGCCAGCAGTGAATGGACAGGGGGGGTCATTCAGTACTTC. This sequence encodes CASSEWTGGVIQYF.

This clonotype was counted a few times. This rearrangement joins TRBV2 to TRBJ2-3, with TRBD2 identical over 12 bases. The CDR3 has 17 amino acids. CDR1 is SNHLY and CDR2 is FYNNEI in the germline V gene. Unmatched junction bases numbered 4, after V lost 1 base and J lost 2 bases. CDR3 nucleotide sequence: TGTGCCAGCAGTGAAGGACTAGCGGGGGAACTCACAGATACGCAGTATTTT. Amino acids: CASSEGLAGELTDTQYF.

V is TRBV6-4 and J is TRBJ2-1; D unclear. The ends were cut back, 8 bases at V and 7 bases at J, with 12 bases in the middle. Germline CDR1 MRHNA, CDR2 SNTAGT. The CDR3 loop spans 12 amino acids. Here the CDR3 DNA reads TGTGCCAGCGGGCTAGTTGGTAATGAGCAGTTCTTC. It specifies CASGLVGNEQFF.

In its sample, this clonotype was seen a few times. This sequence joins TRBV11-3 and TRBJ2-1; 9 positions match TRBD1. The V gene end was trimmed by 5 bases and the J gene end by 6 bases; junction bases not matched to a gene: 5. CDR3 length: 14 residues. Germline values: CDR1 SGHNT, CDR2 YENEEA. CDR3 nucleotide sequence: TGTGCCAGCAGCCCCCGGACAGGGGTCAATGAGCAGTTCTTC. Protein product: CASSPRTGVNEQFF.

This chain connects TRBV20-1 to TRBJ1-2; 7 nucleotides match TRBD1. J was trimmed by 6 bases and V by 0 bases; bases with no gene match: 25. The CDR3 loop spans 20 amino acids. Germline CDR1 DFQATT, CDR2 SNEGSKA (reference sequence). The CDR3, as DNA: TGCAGTGCTAGAGATTACAGGGGTTCGCCCCCCCGTGGGACTACCCATGGCTACACCTTC. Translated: CSARDYRGSPPRGTTHGYTF.

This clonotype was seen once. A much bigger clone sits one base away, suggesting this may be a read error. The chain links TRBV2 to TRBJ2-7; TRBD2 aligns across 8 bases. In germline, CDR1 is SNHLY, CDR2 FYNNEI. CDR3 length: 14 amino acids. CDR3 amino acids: CASSEDSGVYERYF. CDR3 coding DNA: TGTGCCAGCAGTGAAGATAGCGGGGTATACGAGCGGTACTTC. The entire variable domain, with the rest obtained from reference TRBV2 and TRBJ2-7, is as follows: EPEVTQTPSHQVTQMGQEVILRCVPISNHLYFYWYRQILGQKVEFLVSFYNNEISEKSEIFDDQFSVERPDGSNFTLKIRSTKLEDSAMYFCASSEDSGVYERYFGPGTRLTVT.

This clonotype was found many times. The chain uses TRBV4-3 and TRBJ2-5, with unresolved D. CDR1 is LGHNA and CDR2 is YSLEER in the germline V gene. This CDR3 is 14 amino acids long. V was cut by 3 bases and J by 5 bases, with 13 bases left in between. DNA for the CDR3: TGCGCCAGCAGCCAGGACGGCGGCAGGGAGACCCAGTACTTC. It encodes CASSQDGGRETQYF.